The 16 T cell receptor beta chains in this list originate from one sample, sequenced in a study of T cells in tuberculosis (dated by TCRdb to about 2018). The library was obtained by the immunoSEQ multiplex PCR assay. In its TCRdb copy, this immuneACCESS table keeps in-frame sequences only and misses some clones. Where compared with another copy, unresolved V genes explain less than half of these, and the others have no known cause. Recorded for this sample are about 23,000 clones; 95% to 96% of them occurred a single time. About 8.6% of the sample rests with the top ten. The sequenced sample consisted of PBMCs. These receptors were obtained from a donor aged 5-35 years with latent tuberculosis or without tuberculosis infection.

V usage is TRBV15 and J usage is TRBJ2-7, with 8 positions matching TRBD1. The CDR3 consists of 16 residues. With 5 bases clipped from V and 4 bases from J, the junction kept 13 bases outside the gene matches. Germline assignment: CDR1 LNHNV and CDR2 YYDKDF (reference sequence). Here the CDR3 DNA reads TGTGCCACCAGCTCAACGGCCGGGACAGGAGGGTACGAGCAGTACTTC. It yields the protein CATSSTAGTGGYEQYF.

J is TRBJ1-2 and V is TRBV7-9; D gene ambiguous. The V end was cut by 5 bases, the J end by 2 bases, with 18 bases between. This CDR3 spans 16 amino acids. Looked up from germline, CDR1 is SEHNR and CDR2 is FQNEAQ (reference sequence). DNA for the CDR3: TGTGCCAGCAGCCCCTCCTCCGCACTTTCGAACTATGGCTACACCTTC. This translates into CASSPSSALSNYGYTF.

V gene TRBV10-3 combines with J gene TRBJ2-7; D is possibly TRBD1 (6 bases). The V gene lost 6 bases and the J gene lost 5 bases, with 17 bases spanning the gap. The CDR3 sequence is 14 residues long. Germline CDR1 is ENHRY and CDR2 is SYGVKD. Written as DNA, the CDR3 is TGTGCCATCAGACCGGGACAACCCGACCACGAGCAGTACTTC. Its translation: CAIRPGQPDHEQYF.

This rearrangement joins TRBV29-1 to TRBJ1-2; D is possibly TRBD1 (5 bases). This CDR3 region has 13 residues. V shed 0 bases and J shed 6 bases, with 11 bases lying between them. From germline, CDR1 is SQVTM and CDR2 ANQGSEA. The CDR3 is CSVEDWQGNGYTF. The DNA of the CDR3 is TGCAGCGTTGAAGACTGGCAGGGCAATGGCTACACCTTC.

The chain uses TRBV5-1 and TRBJ2-3; 12 nucleotides align to TRBD1. V was clipped by 7 bases and J by 0 bases; unmatched bases: 9. The length of the CDR3 is 17 residues. CDR1 is SGHRS, CDR2 YFSETQ, per germline. CDR3 bases: TGCGCCAGCGCCGGGGACAGGGGGCCCACTAGCACAGATACGCAGTATTTT. Its protein is CASAGDRGPTSTDTQYF. The complete variable domain, with remaining parts taken from reference TRBV5-1 and TRBJ2-3, reads KAGVTQTPRYLIKTRGQQVTLSCSPISGHRSVSWYQQTPGQGLQFLFEYFSETQRNKGNFPGRFSGRQFSNSRSEMNVSTLELGDSALYLCASAGDRGPTSTDTQYFGPGTRLTVL.

The rearrangement links TRBV18 to TRBJ1-1; TRBD1 might be the D (5 bases). The CDR3 is 14 amino acids. The germline CDR1 and CDR2 sequences are KGHSH and LQKENI. The V end lost 5 bases, the J end lost 2 bases, and 12 bases lay between the germline ends. In DNA form, the CDR3 reads TGTGCCAGCTCATTCGGGCAGGGTAACACTGAAGCTTTCTTT. Amino acid sequence: CASSFGQGNTEAFF.

The J gene is TRBJ2-7, the V gene TRBV10-3; 7 nucleotides line up with TRBD2. From germline, CDR1 is ENHRY and CDR2 SYGVKD. Germline trimming cut 8 bases from V and 1 base from J; bases unmatched to any gene: 5. The CDR3 is 13 amino acids. CDR3 sequence: CAISGGGSYEQYV. CDR3 DNA sequence: TGTGCCATCTCGGGCGGGGGTTCCTACGAGCAGTACGTC.

V usage is TRBV5-4 and J usage is TRBJ2-1; TRBD1 matches at 10 bases. The CDR3 consists of 16 residues. Trimming cost V 2 bases and J 5 bases; bases outside gene matches: 7. Germline loops: CDR1 SGHNT, CDR2 YYREEE (reference sequence). Written as DNA, the CDR3 is TGTGCCAGCAGCTTAGGACGGGACAGGGGCCACAATGAGCAGTTCTTC. Protein product: CASSLGRDRGHNEQFF.

V and J are TRBV27 and TRBJ1-3; 7 positions match TRBD1. Germline assignment: CDR1 MNHEY and CDR2 SMNVEV (reference sequence). The CDR3 extends over 15 amino acids. V was clipped by 3 bases and J by 3 bases; unmatched bases: 5. The CDR3 region is CASSLSTGDGNTIYF. CDR3 in DNA: TGTGCCAGCAGTTTGTCCACAGGGGATGGAAACACCATATATTTT.

The rearrangement links TRBV6-1 to TRBJ1-4, with 9 bases matching TRBD1. Germline V gene sequence: CDR1 MNHNS, CDR2 SASEGT. J was trimmed by 8 bases and V by 4 bases; bases with no gene match: 8. This CDR3 contains 15 residues. In DNA form, the CDR3 reads TGTGCCAGCAGTGGAGCCGGGACAGGGCTCGAAAAACTGTTTTTT. Residues: CASSGAGTGLEKLFF.

This chain connects TRBV6-5 to TRBJ2-7; D is possibly TRBD2 (5 bases). Trimming left V 2 bases short and J 6 bases short, with 14 bases between. The germline gives CDR1 MNHEY, CDR2 SVGAGI. This CDR3 has 14 amino acids. The CDR3 nucleotides read TGTGCCAGCAGTTACCGGGGTGATAGGTTCGAGCAGTACTTC. This gives the protein CASSYRGDRFEQYF.

This clone occurred once. The chain has TRBV18 and TRBJ1-3, with TRBD1 matching 8 bases. Trimming removed 2 bases from V and 6 bases from J; junction bases left unmatched: 6. CDR3 length equals 15 residues. CDR1 KGHSH and CDR2 LQKENI come from the germline V gene. Written as DNA, the CDR3 is TGTGCCAGCTCACCATCATCAGGGGGCGTAAACACCATATATTTT. This gives the protein CASSPSSGGVNTIYF.

The gene calls are TRBV27 and TRBJ2-7, with a possible D match to TRBD1 (6 bases). CDR1 is MNHEY, CDR2 SMNVEV, per germline (reference sequence). The CDR3 extends over 14 amino acids. V dropped 2 bases and J dropped 5 bases, with 13 bases sitting between them. In nucleotides, the CDR3 is TGTGCCAGCAGTTTAACAGGGATGACGGACGAGCAGTACTTC. This encodes CASSLTGMTDEQYF.

This rearrangement joins TRBV11-1 to TRBJ2-2; 9 bases map to TRBD1. This CDR3 spans 15 amino acids. Germline trimming cut 4 bases from V and 5 bases from J; bases unmatched to any gene: 5. CDR1 is SGHAT and CDR2 is FQDESV in the germline V gene (reference sequence). As DNA, the CDR3 is TGTGCCAGCAGCTCCCGGACAGGGGATACCGGGGAGCTGTTTTTT. Its protein is CASSSRTGDTGELFF.

V is TRBV6-6 and J is TRBJ2-7, with D possibly matching TRBD1 (6 bases). The CDR3 totals 15 residues. In germline, CDR1 is MNHNY, CDR2 SVGAGI (reference sequence). For the CDR3, the DNA is TGTGCCAGCAGTTCCGTGGGGGCCTTGTCCTTCGAGCAGTACGTC. As protein: CASSSVGALSFEQYV.

The chain recombines TRBV19 with TRBJ2-7; TRBD2 aligns across 7 bases. With V trimmed by 9 bases and J by 1 base, 9 bases remained unmatched. CDR1 is LNHDA, CDR2 SQIVND, per germline (reference sequence). CDR3 length equals 14 residues. In nucleotides, the CDR3 is TGTGCCAGCCGCCGGGCTAGCGGATCCTACGAGCAGTACTTC. It specifies CASRRASGSYEQYF.